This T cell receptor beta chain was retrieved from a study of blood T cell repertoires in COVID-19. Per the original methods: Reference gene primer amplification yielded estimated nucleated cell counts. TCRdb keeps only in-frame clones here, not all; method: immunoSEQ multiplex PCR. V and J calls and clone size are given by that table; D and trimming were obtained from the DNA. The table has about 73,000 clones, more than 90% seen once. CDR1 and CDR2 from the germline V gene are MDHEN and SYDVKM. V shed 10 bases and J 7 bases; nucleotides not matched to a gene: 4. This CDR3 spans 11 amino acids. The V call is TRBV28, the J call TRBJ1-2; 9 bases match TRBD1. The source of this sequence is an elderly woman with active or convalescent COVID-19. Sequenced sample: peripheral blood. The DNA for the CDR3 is TGTGCCATCCCGGGACAGGGTGGCTACACCTTC. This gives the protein CAIPGQGGYTF.